The next 23 T cell receptor beta chains were all read from a single sample in a study of blood T cell repertoires in COVID-19. Here immunoSEQ multiplex PCR was the method, and the copy in TCRdb shows in-frame clones only, minus some. The table records about 74,000 clones, 87% of them present only once. Sequencing was performed on peripheral blood. The source of these receptors is a woman aged 80 or over with active or convalescent COVID-19.

This clone has at least ten counts. The V call is TRBV3-1 (or the pseudogene TRBV3-2), the J call TRBJ2-2; no definite D call. V lost 1 base to trimming and J lost 4 bases, with 4 bases between them. This CDR3 has 13 amino acids. The germline CDR1 and CDR2 sequences are LGHDT and YNNKEL (reference sequence). In nucleotides, the CDR3 is TGTGCCAGCAGCCAAGGGGCCACCGGGGAGCTGTTTTTT. Its protein is CASSQGATGELFF.

The chain is built from TRBV9 and TRBJ2-3, with 12 nucleotides matching TRBD2. In germline, CDR1 is SGDLS, CDR2 YYNGEE. The CDR3 is 16 residues long. After removal of 0 bases from V and 7 bases from J, the junction contained 6 bases not matched to a gene. DNA of the CDR3: TGTGCCAGCAGCGTAGCTAGCGGGGGGGCCAGTAATACGCAGTATTTT. As protein: CASSVASGGASNTQYF.

This clone was seen only once. This chain links TRBV5-4 with TRBJ2-3; 9 positions match TRBD2. Germline CDR1 SGHNT, CDR2 YYREEE (reference sequence). The CDR3 covers 15 residues. The J segment lost 1 base and the V segment lost 4 bases, leaving 4 bases of the junction unmatched. CDR3 nucleotides: TGTGCCAGCAGCCAGGCGGGGGGGCGCACAGATACGCAGTATTTT. Amino acids: CASSQAGGRTDTQYF.

The chain links TRBV19 to TRBJ2-4; tentative D call: TRBD2 (5 bases). The CDR3 is 14 residues long. Germline CDR1 and CDR2: LNHDA and SQIVND (reference sequence). With 8 bases removed from V and 1 base from J, the gap between germline ends came to 12 bases. The CDR3 here is CASARAAAKNIQYF. The CDR3 bases are TGTGCCAGTGCGAGGGCAGCGGCCAAAAACATTCAGTACTTC.

V usage is TRBV9 and J usage is TRBJ2-2; the match to TRBD1 covers 7 bases. CDR1 is SGDLS and CDR2 is YYNGEE in the germline V gene. This CDR3 region has 15 residues. The trim removed 7 bases at V and 3 bases at J, leaving 9 bases unmatched. The CDR3 loop is CASPDRDRHTGELFF. The DNA of the CDR3 is TGTGCCAGCCCCGACCGGGACAGACACACCGGGGAGCTGTTTTTT.

This chain joins TRBV19 and TRBJ1-2; 8 nucleotides agree with TRBD1. From germline, CDR1 is LNHDA and CDR2 SQIVND (reference sequence). CDR3 length: 12 amino acids. The V gene end was trimmed by 8 bases and the J gene end by 4 bases; junction bases not matched to a gene: 3. The CDR3 sequence: CASRQGSYGYTF. In DNA form, the CDR3 reads TGTGCCAGTCGACAGGGGAGCTATGGCTACACCTTC.

V and J are TRBV9 and TRBJ2-5, with 8 bases that match TRBD2. The CDR3 extends over 17 amino acids. From germline, CDR1 is SGDLS and CDR2 YYNGEE. V lost 4 bases to trimming and J lost 0 bases; unmatched junction nucleotides: 11. The CDR3 DNA reads as TGTGCCAGCAGCACCCGAACTAGCGGTACATACCAAGAGACCCAGTACTTC. Translated, it gives CASSTRTSGTYQETQYF.

The chain uses TRBV4-2 and TRBJ1-6, with 7 bases that match TRBD1. The CDR3 contains 15 residues. Germline V gives CDR1 LGHNA, CDR2 YNFKEQ. The V and J ends lost 0 bases and 8 bases, in that order; junction bases with no gene match: 4. The CDR3 spells CASSQDRGTDSPLHF. Written as DNA, the CDR3 is TGTGCCAGCAGCCAAGATCGGGGGACAGATTCACCCCTCCACTTT.

This chain connects TRBV6-2 or TRBV6-3 to TRBJ2-6; 9 bases are a match to TRBD1. Losses at the gene ends were 5 bases for V and 4 bases for J; bases not matched to a gene: 6. This CDR3 contains 16 residues. Per the germline V gene, CDR1 is MNHEY and CDR2 is SVGEGT. In nucleotides, the CDR3 is TGTGCCAGCAGTCGGGACAGGGCTTTCGGGGCCAACGTCCTGACTTTC. Its protein is CASSRDRAFGANVLTF.

The J gene is TRBJ2-1, the V gene TRBV30, with D possibly TRBD2 on 6 matching bases. Germline CDR1 and CDR2: GTSNPN and SVGIG (reference sequence). CDR3 size: 15 residues. Trimming removed 4 bases at V and 8 bases at J, with 21 bases between. The CDR3 coding sequence is TGTGCCTGGACCTCGGGAGCAGTGGCAGGCGATGAGCAGTTCTTC. It encodes CAWTSGAVAGDEQFF.

J is TRBJ2-7 and V is TRBV10-1; a weak D match, TRBD1 (6 bases). The V end lost 3 bases, the J end lost 3 bases, and 12 bases lay between the germline ends. This CDR3 has 14 amino acids. From germline, CDR1 is WNHNN and CDR2 SYGVQD (reference sequence). The CDR3 reads CASSDSDRLYEQYF. In nucleotides, the CDR3 is TGCGCCAGCAGTGACTCTGACAGGCTCTACGAGCAGTACTTC.

V and J are TRBV13 and TRBJ1-4; D is perhaps TRBD1 (6 bases). Germline V CDR1 and CDR2: PRHDT, FYEKMQ (reference sequence). CDR3 size: 13 residues. V was cut by 4 bases and J by 7 bases, with 10 bases left in between. For the CDR3, the DNA is TGTGCCAGCAGCTCACCCAGGGGTGAAAAACTGTTTTTT. The encoded protein is CASSSPRGEKLFF.

The chain carries TRBV27 and TRBJ2-7; 8 nucleotides agree with TRBD2. The ends lost 7 bases at V and 6 bases at J; junction bases unmatched: 8. CDR3 length equals 13 residues. Germline lookup yields CDR1 MNHEY and CDR2 SMNVEV (reference sequence). CDR3 in amino acids: CASIPGTRSEQYF. CDR3 nucleotides: TGTGCCAGCATCCCCGGGACTAGAAGCGAGCAGTACTTC.

This clone came up once. The J gene is TRBJ2-2, the V gene TRBV10-3; the D gene is possibly TRBD2 (5 bases). Germline loops: CDR1 ENHRY, CDR2 SYGVKD. Trimming removed 4 bases from V and 5 bases from J, with 14 bases in between. The CDR3 consists of 15 residues. The CDR3 nucleotides read TGTGCCATCAGTGTCGGAGGAAGTGAGACCGGGGAGCTGTTTTTT. Translating gives CAISVGGSETGELFF.

The V gene is TRBV27, the J gene TRBJ2-7, with D uncertain. V dropped 5 bases and J dropped 5 bases, with 16 bases sitting between them. The CDR3 contains 14 residues. Germline CDR1 MNHEY, CDR2 SMNVEV (reference sequence). CDR3 nucleotide sequence: TGTGCCAGCAGTACGTCATTTGGGCTGGACGAGCAGTACTTC. It codes for CASSTSFGLDEQYF.

This clone was recorded once. CDR3 loop: CASSLGQNTGELFF. The CDR3 coding sequence is TGTGCCAGCAGCCTAGGACAGAACACCGGGGAGCTGTTTTTT. V is TRBV7-3 and J is TRBJ2-2; a possible D gene is TRBD1 (5 bases). The germline V gene has CDR1 SGHTA and CDR2 FQGTGA. The CDR3 runs 14 residues. V dropped 5 bases and J dropped 1 base, with 8 bases sitting between them.

CDR3 nucleotide sequence: TGTGCCAGCACATACGGTGGGGCTCGGTACGAGCAGTACTTC. Translating it yields CASTYGGARYEQYF. V gene TRBV28 combines with J gene TRBJ2-7; D is possibly TRBD1 (5 bases). Between the trimmed V and J ends, which lost 7 bases and 4 bases, there was a span of 17 bases. Germline CDR1 MDHEN, CDR2 SYDVKM. The CDR3 sequence is 14 residues long.

This clone was recorded a few times. The CDR3 reads CASSLEAGSYEQYF. The CDR3 region has the DNA TGTGCCAGCAGCTTAGAGGCAGGGTCCTACGAGCAGTACTTC. The V and J genes are TRBV7-2 and TRBJ2-7, with D tentatively TRBD1 (5 bases). Per the germline V gene, CDR1 is SGHTA and CDR2 is FQGNSA. CDR3 length equals 14 residues. The ends were cut back, 1 base at V and 1 base at J, with 8 bases in the middle.

J is TRBJ2-1 and V is TRBV7-9; 11 bases match TRBD2. The CDR3 runs 16 residues. V was clipped by 5 bases and J by 8 bases; unmatched bases: 11. The germline gives CDR1 SEHNR, CDR2 FQNEAQ (reference sequence). CDR3 bases: TGTGCCAGCAGCCTTCGTGGTAGCGGGGGGGCCTATGAGCAGTTCTTC. It yields the protein CASSLRGSGGAYEQFF. The variable domain in full, completed from reference TRBV7-9 and TRBJ2-1, reads DTGVSQNPRHKITKRGQNVTFRCDPISEHNRLYWYRQTLGQGPEFLTYFQNEAQLEKSRLLSDRFSAERPKGSFSTLEIQRTEQGDSAMYLCASSLRGSGGAYEQFFGPGTRLTVL.

This clone was recorded once. This chain uses TRBV6-5 with TRBJ2-7, with TRBD1 matching 7 bases. The CDR3 runs 15 residues. J was trimmed by 4 bases and V by 5 bases; bases with no gene match: 11. Looked up from germline, CDR1 is MNHEY and CDR2 is SVGAGI. Written as DNA, the CDR3 is TGTGCCAGCAGTAGGGGGCAGCGAGTTCCATACGAGCAGTACTTC. Translated: CASSRGQRVPYEQYF.

The chain couples TRBV2 to TRBJ1-2, with D perhaps TRBD1 (6 bases). This CDR3 comprises 12 residues. The V and J ends lost 6 bases and 5 bases respectively, with 10 bases between them. The germline V gene has CDR1 SNHLY and CDR2 FYNNEI. The CDR3 DNA is TGTGCCAGCAGGTCAGGGGAATATGGCTACACCTTC. This sequence encodes CASRSGEYGYTF.

V is TRBV21-1 and J is TRBJ2-7; the table assigns TRBD2, which was not confirmed against the DNA. TRBV21-1 represents a pseudogene. The CDR3 contains 11 residues. The CDR3 bases are TGTGCCAGCAGCAAAGGAGGCGTGAAGTACTTC. Amino acids: CASSKGGVKYF.

This clone was picked up one time. This sequence joins TRBV10-3 and TRBJ1-1, with 7 nucleotides matching TRBD1. Trimming at V came to 3 bases and at J to 5 bases, leaving 9 bases not matched to a gene. Germline assignment: CDR1 ENHRY and CDR2 SYGVKD. The CDR3 totals 15 residues. CDR3 protein: CAISDKFRGSTEAFF. The CDR3 bases are TGTGCCATCAGTGACAAATTCAGGGGGAGTACTGAAGCTTTCTTT.